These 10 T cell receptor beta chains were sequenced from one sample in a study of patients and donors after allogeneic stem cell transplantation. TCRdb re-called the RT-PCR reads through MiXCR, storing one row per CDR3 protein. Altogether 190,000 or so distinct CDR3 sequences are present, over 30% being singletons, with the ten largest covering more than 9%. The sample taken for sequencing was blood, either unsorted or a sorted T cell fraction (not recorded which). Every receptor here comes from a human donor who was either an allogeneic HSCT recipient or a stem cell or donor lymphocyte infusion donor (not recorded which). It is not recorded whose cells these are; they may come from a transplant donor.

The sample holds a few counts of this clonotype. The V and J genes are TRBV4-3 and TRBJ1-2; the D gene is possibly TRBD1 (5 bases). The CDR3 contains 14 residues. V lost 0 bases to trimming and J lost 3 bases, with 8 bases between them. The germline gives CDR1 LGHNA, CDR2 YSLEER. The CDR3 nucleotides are TGCGCCAGCAGCCAAGATGGGGCGGACTATGGCTACACCTTC. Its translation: CASSQDGADYGYTF.

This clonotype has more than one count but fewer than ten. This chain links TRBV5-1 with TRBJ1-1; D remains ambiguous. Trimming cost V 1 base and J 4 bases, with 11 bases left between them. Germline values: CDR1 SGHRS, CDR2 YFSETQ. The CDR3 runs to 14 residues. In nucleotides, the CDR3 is TGCGCCAGCAGCTTGATGAGGGTTAGCACTGAAGCTTTCTTT. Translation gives CASSLMRVSTEAFF. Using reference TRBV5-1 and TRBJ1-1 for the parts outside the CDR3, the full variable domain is KAGVTQTPRYLIKTRGQQVTLSCSPISGHRSVSWYQQTPGQGLQFLFEYFSETQRNKGNFPGRFSGRQFSNSRSEMNVSTLELGDSALYLCASSLMRVSTEAFFGQGTRLTVV.

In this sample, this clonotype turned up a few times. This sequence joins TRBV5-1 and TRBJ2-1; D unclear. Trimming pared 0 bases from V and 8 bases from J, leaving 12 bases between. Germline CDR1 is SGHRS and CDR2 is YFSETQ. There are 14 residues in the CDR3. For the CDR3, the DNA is TGCGCCAGCAGCTTGGTGTCAGCCACCGATGAGCAGTTCTTC. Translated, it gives CASSLVSATDEQFF.

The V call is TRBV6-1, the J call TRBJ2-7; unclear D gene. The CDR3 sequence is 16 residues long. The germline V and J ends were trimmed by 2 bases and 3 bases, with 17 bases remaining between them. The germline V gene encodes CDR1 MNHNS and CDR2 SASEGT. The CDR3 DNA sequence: TGTGCCAGCAGTGAAAGTAGGCGTACAGACTTCTACGAGCAGTACTTC. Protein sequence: CASSESRRTDFYEQYF.

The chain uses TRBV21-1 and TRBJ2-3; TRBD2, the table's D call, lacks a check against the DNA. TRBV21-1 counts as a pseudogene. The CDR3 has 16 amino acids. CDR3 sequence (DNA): TGTGCCAGCAGCATCGGAAGGGCGGAGGCTACAGATACGCAGTATTTT. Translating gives CASSIGRAEATDTQYF.

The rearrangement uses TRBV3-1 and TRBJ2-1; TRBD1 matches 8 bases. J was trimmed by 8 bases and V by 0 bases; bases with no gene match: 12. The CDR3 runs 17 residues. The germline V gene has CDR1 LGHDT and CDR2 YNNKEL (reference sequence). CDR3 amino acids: CASSQDGAGGATDEQFF. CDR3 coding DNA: TGTGCCAGCAGCCAAGATGGGGCAGGGGGCGCAACGGATGAGCAGTTCTTC.

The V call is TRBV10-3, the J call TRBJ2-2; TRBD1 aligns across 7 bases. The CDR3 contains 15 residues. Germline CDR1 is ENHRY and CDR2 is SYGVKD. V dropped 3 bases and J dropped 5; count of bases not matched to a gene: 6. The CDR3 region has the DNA TGTGCCATCAGTGAAAACAGGGGTGATACCGGGGAGCTGTTTTTT. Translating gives CAISENRGDTGELFF.

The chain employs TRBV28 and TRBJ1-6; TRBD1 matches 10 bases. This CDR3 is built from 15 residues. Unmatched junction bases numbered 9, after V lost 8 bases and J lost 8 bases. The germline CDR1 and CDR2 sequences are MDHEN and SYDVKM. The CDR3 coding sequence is TGTGCCAGCGGGCCGGGACAGGGGTTTCATTCACCCCTCCACTTT. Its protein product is CASGPGQGFHSPLHF.

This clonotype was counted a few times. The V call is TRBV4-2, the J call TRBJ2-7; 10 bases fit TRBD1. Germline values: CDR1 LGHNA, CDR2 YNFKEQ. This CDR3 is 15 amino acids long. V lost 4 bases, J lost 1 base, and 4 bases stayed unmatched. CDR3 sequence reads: CASSPGTGVSYEQYF. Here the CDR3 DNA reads TGTGCCAGCAGCCCGGGGACAGGGGTATCCTACGAGCAGTACTTC.

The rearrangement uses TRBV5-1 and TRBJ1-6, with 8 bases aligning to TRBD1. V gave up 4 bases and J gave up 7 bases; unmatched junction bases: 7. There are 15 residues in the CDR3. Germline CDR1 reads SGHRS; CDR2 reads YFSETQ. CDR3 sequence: CASSASGQGNSPLHF. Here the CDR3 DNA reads TGCGCCAGCAGCGCCTCTGGACAGGGAAATTCACCCCTCCACTTT.